This T cell receptor (beta chain) was obtained from a study of T cells in Graves' hyperthyroidism and ophthalmopathy. The TCR beta CDR3 regions underwent amplification using RNA transcripts as the source. The TCR CDR3 first-round RT-PCR relied on the HTBI primer set. TCRdb re-derived calls from the multiplex PCR reads in MiXCR, one entry per CDR3 protein. Of under 400,000 distinct CDR3 sequences in the sample, roughly 18% were seen once. Trimming removed 4 bases from V and 7 bases from J, with 22 bases in between. CDR1 is MDHEN and CDR2 is SYDVKM in the germline V gene. CDR3 size: 16 residues. This clonotype was sampled from a woman aged 45-60 years with Graves' hyperthyroidism. This chain uses TRBV28 with TRBJ1-2; D is undetermined. Sequencing was performed on blood. The CDR3 sequence: CASSSSSMVLGRGYTF. The CDR3 bases are TGTGCCAGCAGTTCATCTTCCATGGTCCTCGGACGTGGCTACACCTTC.